This is a list of T cell receptor beta chains from one sample in a study of shared clonotypes between healthy human individuals. The assay was immunoSEQ multiplex PCR, and TCRdb's table has in-frame clones only and misses some. Among fewer than 200,000 clones listed, 90% to 95% were seen once. What was sequenced was naive CD4+ T cells sorted from blood. These receptors all stem from a woman aged 25 to 39 in good health. CDR3s include the opening cysteine and the closing phenylalanine or tryptophan. D genes are given only for firm matches. Some rows have no size entry. The others give once, few or many, or a class for an expanded clone.

D gene: -; V gene: TRBV4-1; clone size: -; J gene: TRBJ2-5; CDR3 DNA: TGCGCCAGCAGCCAAGGGGCTCTGCAGACCCAGTACTTC; CDR3 protein: CASSQGALQTQYF
D gene: -; V gene: TRBV18; clone size: -; J gene: TRBJ2-7; CDR3 DNA: TGTGCCAGCTCACTACAAAGGTTTGGGGGGGCCAGCCACGAGCAGTACTTC; CDR3 protein: CASSLQRFGGASHEQYF
D gene: -; V gene: TRBV5-4; clone size: -; J gene: TRBJ1-3; CDR3 DNA: TGTGCCAGCAGCTTGGACTTGGCTGGAGGCAACACCATATATTTT; CDR3 protein: CASSLDLAGGNTIYF
D gene: TRBD2; V gene: TRBV27; clone size: -; J gene: TRBJ2-7; CDR3 DNA: TGTGCCAGCAGTCTAACTAGCGGGTTTTACGAGCAGTACTTC; CDR3 protein: CASSLTSGFYEQYF
D gene: -; V gene: TRBV6-1; clone size: -; J gene: TRBJ1-5; CDR3 DNA: TGTGCCAGCCTACGGGGGTTCGGTCAGCCCCAGCATTTT; CDR3 protein: CASLRGFGQPQHF
D gene: TRBD1; V gene: TRBV5-4; clone size: -; J gene: TRBJ1-1; CDR3 DNA: TGTGCCAGCAGCATACAGGGGATGAACACTGAAGCTTTCTTT; CDR3 protein: CASSIQGMNTEAFF
D gene: -; V gene: TRBV10-1; clone size: -; J gene: TRBJ2-6; CDR3 DNA: TGCGCCAGCAGTTTGTTGTTCGCACAAAGTCGGGCCAACGTCCTGACTTTC; CDR3 protein: CASSLLFAQSRANVLTF
D gene: TRBD2; V gene: TRBV11-2; clone size: -; J gene: TRBJ2-7; CDR3 DNA: TGTGCCAGCAGCTTTAGCGGGAGCGCTGGGGGCGAGCAGTACTTC; CDR3 protein: CASSFSGSAGGEQYF
D gene: TRBD1; V gene: TRBV5-1; clone size: -; J gene: TRBJ1-1; CDR3 DNA: TGCGCCAGCAGCTTGTTGTCAGGGGGCGTCCAGGACACTGAAGCTTTCTTT; CDR3 protein: CASSLLSGGVQDTEAFF
D gene: TRBD1; V gene: TRBV7-8; clone size: -; J gene: TRBJ1-4; CDR3 DNA: TGTGCCAGCAGCTTCGACAGGGGAGCGGAAAAACTGTTTTTT; CDR3 protein: CASSFDRGAEKLFF
D gene: -; V gene: TRBV9; clone size: -; J gene: TRBJ1-5; CDR3 DNA: TGTGCCAGCAGCGTATCGGGACATCCCAATCAGCCCCAGCATTTT; CDR3 protein: CASSVSGHPNQPQHF
D gene: -; V gene: TRBV9; clone size: -; J gene: TRBJ1-1; CDR3 DNA: TGTGCCAGCAGCGTAGTTTCTTCGGGCGGGACTGAAGCTTTCTTT; CDR3 protein: CASSVVSSGGTEAFF
D gene: -; V gene: TRBV19; clone size: -; J gene: TRBJ1-2; CDR3 DNA: TGTGCCAGTAAGTCGTCACGGATCTATGGCTACACCTTC; CDR3 protein: CASKSSRIYGYTF
D gene: -; V gene: TRBV28; clone size: -; J gene: TRBJ1-5; CDR3 DNA: TGTGCCAGCAGTCCCCAGGGGCAGTCCTCACAGCCCCAGCATTTT; CDR3 protein: CASSPQGQSSQPQHF
D gene: -; V gene: TRBV5-6; clone size: -; J gene: TRBJ1-1; CDR3 DNA: TGTGCCAGCAGCTGGACAAGGAACACTGAAGCTTTCTTT; CDR3 protein: CASSWTRNTEAFF
D gene: TRBD1; V gene: TRBV2; clone size: -; J gene: TRBJ2-1; CDR3 DNA: TGTGCCAGCAGTGTGGACAGGGTGAGCAATGAGCAGTTCTTC; CDR3 protein: CASSVDRVSNEQFF
D gene: TRBD2; V gene: TRBV4-1; clone size: once; J gene: TRBJ2-7; CDR3 DNA: TGCGCCAGCAGCTTCCTGGTGGTGGCGGGAGGGCGGGAGCAGTACTTC; CDR3 protein: CASSFLVVAGGREQYF
D gene: TRBD2; V gene: TRBV2; clone size: -; J gene: TRBJ2-5; CDR3 DNA: TGTGCCAGCAGTGGGCGAGCGGGAGAGGTCGAGACCCAGTACTTC; CDR3 protein: CASSGRAGEVETQYF
D gene: TRBD1; V gene: TRBV19; clone size: -; J gene: TRBJ2-7; CDR3 DNA: TGTGCCAGTAGTATTGGGACAGACGACTACCACGAGCAGTACTTC; CDR3 protein: CASSIGTDDYHEQYF
D gene: TRBD1; V gene: TRBV10-1; clone size: -; J gene: TRBJ1-5; CDR3 DNA: TGCGCCAGCAGTGAGGCGGAGCGGGCAGGGGGCCCGCATCAGCCCCAGCATTTT; CDR3 protein: CASSEAERAGGPHQPQHF
D gene: -; V gene: TRBV2; clone size: -; J gene: TRBJ2-7; CDR3 DNA: TGTGCCAGCAGTGTGCGGTGGTCCTACGAGCAGTACTTC; CDR3 protein: CASSVRWSYEQYF
D gene: -; V gene: TRBV21-1; clone size: -; J gene: TRBJ2-7; CDR3 DNA: TGTGCCAGCACGTACCCGGCTAGCGGGAGCTACGAGCAGTACTTC; CDR3 protein: CASTYPASGSYEQYF
D gene: -; V gene: TRBV2; clone size: -; J gene: TRBJ2-5; CDR3 DNA: TGTGCCAGCAGGGGACCAGCGGTTGAGACCCAGTACTTC; CDR3 protein: CASRGPAVETQYF
D gene: -; V gene: TRBV11-1; clone size: -; J gene: TRBJ2-7; CDR3 DNA: TGTGCCAGCAGCTTAATAGGCACCCAAAGCTACGAGCAGTACTTC; CDR3 protein: CASSLIGTQSYEQYF
D gene: -; V gene: TRBV28; clone size: once; J gene: TRBJ1-2; CDR3 DNA: TGTGCCAGCAGCCCGGGGACCGGAAGGGGCTACACCTTC; CDR3 protein: CASSPGTGRGYTF
D gene: -; V gene: TRBV6-4; clone size: -; J gene: TRBJ2-5; CDR3 DNA: TGTGCCAGCAGTGACTTTAGGGGGTGTCCTTACGGGCAGTACTTC; CDR3 protein: CASSDFRGCPYGQYF
D gene: TRBD1; V gene: TRBV6-1; clone size: -; J gene: TRBJ2-7; CDR3 DNA: TGTGCCAGCAGGAACGGACAGGCGGCCTACGAGCAGTACTTC; CDR3 protein: CASRNGQAAYEQYF
D gene: TRBD1; V gene: TRBV29-1; clone size: -; J gene: TRBJ2-7; CDR3 DNA: TGCAGCGCCCGGGGACAGCAAAAATCCTACGAGCAGTACTTC; CDR3 protein: CSARGQQKSYEQYF
D gene: -; V gene: TRBV7-3; clone size: -; J gene: TRBJ1-1; CDR3 DNA: TGTGCCAGTAGCCGACAGAGGAACACTGAAGCTTTCTTT; CDR3 protein: CASSRQRNTEAFF
D gene: -; V gene: TRBV11-3; clone size: -; J gene: TRBJ1-1; CDR3 DNA: TGTGCCAGCAGCCGGCGCGGGGGGACTGAAGCTTTCTTT; CDR3 protein: CASSRRGGTEAFF
D gene: -; V gene: TRBV27; clone size: -; J gene: TRBJ2-7; CDR3 DNA: TGTGCCAGCAGTTCCCACGGGACGCCTCCCTACGAGCAGTACTTC; CDR3 protein: CASSSHGTPPYEQYF
D gene: TRBD1; V gene: TRBV19; clone size: -; J gene: TRBJ2-1; CDR3 DNA: TGTGCCAGTACCCAAGACAGGGGTCGCTACAATGAGCAGTTCTTC; CDR3 protein: CASTQDRGRYNEQFF
D gene: -; V gene: TRBV28; clone size: -; J gene: TRBJ2-7; CDR3 DNA: TGTGCCAGCCCAGAGGGTTCCAGACACGAGCAGTACTTC; CDR3 protein: CASPEGSRHEQYF
D gene: -; V gene: TRBV6-6; clone size: -; J gene: TRBJ2-7; CDR3 DNA: TGTGCCAGCAGTTACAACCGGGAGTCCCACTCCTACGAGCAGTACTTC; CDR3 protein: CASSYNRESHSYEQYF
D gene: -; V gene: TRBV28; clone size: -; J gene: TRBJ2-1; CDR3 DNA: TGTGCCAGCAGTTTAGGACTCCTCTCCTACAATGAGCAGTTCTTC; CDR3 protein: CASSLGLLSYNEQFF
D gene: TRBD1; V gene: TRBV15; clone size: -; J gene: TRBJ2-7; CDR3 DNA: TGTGCCACCAGCCCCCGGACAGGGTACGAGCAGTACTTC; CDR3 protein: CATSPRTGYEQYF
D gene: TRBD1; V gene: TRBV5-1; clone size: -; J gene: TRBJ2-1; CDR3 DNA: TGCGCCAGCAGCTTGGAGGGGGACAGGGAGTTCTTC; CDR3 protein: CASSLEGDREFF
D gene: -; V gene: TRBV21-1; clone size: -; J gene: TRBJ1-5; CDR3 DNA: TGTGCCAGCAGCAAAGGAGGGGAAATAGGGGGGCGCGGGAATCAGCCCCAGCATTTT; CDR3 protein: CASSKGGEIGGRGNQPQHF
D gene: -; V gene: TRBV19; clone size: -; J gene: TRBJ2-2; CDR3 DNA: TGTGCCAGCGGGACTCGGGATCGTGTCGGGGAGCTGTTTTTT; CDR3 protein: CASGTRDRVGELFF
D gene: TRBD2; V gene: TRBV30; clone size: -; J gene: TRBJ2-1; CDR3 DNA: TGTGCCTGGAACCGGGAGACTAGCGGGAGGGGCTCCTACAATGAGCAGTTCTTC; CDR3 protein: CAWNRETSGRGSYNEQFF
D gene: -; V gene: TRBV27; clone size: -; J gene: TRBJ2-7; CDR3 DNA: TGTGCCAGCAGTTCGGGACTTTTCGCCGAGCAGTACTTC; CDR3 protein: CASSSGLFAEQYF
D gene: -; V gene: TRBV28; clone size: -; J gene: TRBJ2-7; CDR3 DNA: TGTGCCAGCAGTTTTTCTTCAGGATCCTACGAGCAGTACTTC; CDR3 protein: CASSFSSGSYEQYF